This T cell receptor beta chain was documented in a study of blood T cell repertoires in COVID-19. This clone was counted a single time. CDR1 and CDR2 (germline): SNHLY, FYNNEI. V lost 5 bases and J 1 base, leaving 5 bases between the germline ends. This CDR3 has 12 residues. Clones were read by immunoSEQ multiplex PCR, and TCRdb kept only the in-frame ones, dropping some. Seen here are about 260,000 clones, 88% observed once, and the top ten hold about 0.7%. Sequenced input: peripheral blood. This TCR came from a human donor in a cohort sampled during active COVID-19. The chain carries TRBV2 and TRBJ1-1; no definite D call. As DNA, the CDR3 is TGTGCCAGCAGTTCCTCGAACACTGAAGCTTTCTTT. This codes for CASSSSNTEAFF.